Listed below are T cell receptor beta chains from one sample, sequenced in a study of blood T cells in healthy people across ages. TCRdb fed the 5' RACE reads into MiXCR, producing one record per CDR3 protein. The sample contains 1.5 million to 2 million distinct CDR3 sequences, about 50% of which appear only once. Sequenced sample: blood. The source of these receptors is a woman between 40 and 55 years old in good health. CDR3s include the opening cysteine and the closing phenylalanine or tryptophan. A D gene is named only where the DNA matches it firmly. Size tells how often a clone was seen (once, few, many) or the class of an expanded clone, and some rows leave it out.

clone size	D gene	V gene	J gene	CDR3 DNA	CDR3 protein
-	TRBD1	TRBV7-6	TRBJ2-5	TGTGCCAGCAGCTTGATGCCCCCGACAGGGAGAGAGGAGACCCAGTACTTC	CASSLMPPTGREETQYF
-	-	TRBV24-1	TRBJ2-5	TGTGCCACCAGTCAGGACGGGTATACCCAGTACTTC	CATSQDGYTQYF
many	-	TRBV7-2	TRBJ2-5	TGTGCCAGCAGCTTACTACTGGTGGAGACCCAGTACTTC	CASSLLLVETQYF
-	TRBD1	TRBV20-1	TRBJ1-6	TGCAGTGCTAGTAGCGGGACAGTCAAGGGGGCCCTCCACTTT	CSASSGTVKGALHF
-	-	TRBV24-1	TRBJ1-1	TGTGCCACCATCTATCAGTTGGGAACTGAAGCTTTCTTT	CATIYQLGTEAFF
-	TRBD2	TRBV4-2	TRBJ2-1	TGTGCCAGCAGCAGAGGACTAGCGGACTCCTACGAGCAGTTCTTC	CASSRGLADSYEQFF
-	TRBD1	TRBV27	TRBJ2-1	TGTGCCAGCATTCCCGGCGCAGGGGGCGGTGAGCAGTTCTTC	CASIPGAGGGEQFF
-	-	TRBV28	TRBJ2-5	TGTGCCAGCAGTTCCGAGACAGGAGAAAAGACCCAGTACTTC	CASSSETGEKTQYF
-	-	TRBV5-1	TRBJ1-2	TGCGCCAGCAGCTTGACGGCAGGAAATACCTATGGCTACACCTTC	CASSLTAGNTYGYTF
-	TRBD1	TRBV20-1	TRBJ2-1	TGCAGTGCGTATCTGACAGGGCGGAACCTACGGAATGAGCAGTTCTTC	CSAYLTGRNLRNEQFF
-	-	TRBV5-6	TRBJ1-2	TGTGCCAGCAGCTTCCGAAGTATCCTCAACTATGGCTACACCTTC	CASSFRSILNYGYTF
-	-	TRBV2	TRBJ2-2	TGTGCCAGCTTGAAGGGGGAGAACACCGGGGAGCTGTTTTTT	CASLKGENTGELFF
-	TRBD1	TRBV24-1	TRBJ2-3	TGTGCCACCAGCTCCCGGGACAGGGCCGCAGATACGCAGTATTTT	CATSSRDRAADTQYF
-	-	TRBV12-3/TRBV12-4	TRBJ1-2	TGTGCCAGCAGTTTACGCGCCGACCCCAGGGTCCCACGTTATGGCTACACCTTC	CASSLRADPRVPRYGYTF
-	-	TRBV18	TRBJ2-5	TGTGCCAGCTCACCACAGCAGGGTGTCCAAGAGACCCAGTACTTC	CASSPQQGVQETQYF
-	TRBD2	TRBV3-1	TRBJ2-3	TGTGCCAGCAGCCAAGGGCTAGCGGGGGGGCTCACAGATACGCAGTATTTT	CASSQGLAGGLTDTQYF
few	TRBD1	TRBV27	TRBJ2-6	TGTGCCACCCTTAGTGGGGACAGGCCTGGGGCCAACGTCCTGACTTTC	CATLSGDRPGANVLTF
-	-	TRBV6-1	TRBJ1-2	TGTGCCAGCAGTGAAGCGGGGGGGGCAGCAGGCTACACCTTC	CASSEAGGAAGYTF
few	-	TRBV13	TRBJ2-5	TGTGCCAGCAGCTTTGTTCGGCAGGGACAAGAGACCCAGTACTTC	CASSFVRQGQETQYF
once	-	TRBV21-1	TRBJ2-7	TGCGCCAGCAGCAAAGAACCCAGAGGGCACGAGCAGTACTTC	CASSKEPRGHEQYF
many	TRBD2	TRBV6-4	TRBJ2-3	TGTGCCAGCAGTGACCTTAGCGGGGGGGCCACAGATACGCAGTATTTT	CASSDLSGGATDTQYF
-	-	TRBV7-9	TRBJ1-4	TGTGCCAGCAGCCAAGGGGTCGGGGTCAATGAAAAACTGTTTTTT	CASSQGVGVNEKLFF
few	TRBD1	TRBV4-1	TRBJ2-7	TGCGCCAGCAGCCAACCGACAGGGGGCGATCCGAGCTCCTACGAGCAGTACTTC	CASSQPTGGDPSSYEQYF
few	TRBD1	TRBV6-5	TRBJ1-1	TGTGCCAGCATCCGAGACAGGGGAGGCACTGAAGCTTTCTTT	CASIRDRGGTEAFF
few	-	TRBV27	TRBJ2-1	TGTGCCAGCGGGACAAGTCAGGTCAATGAGCAGTTCTTC	CASGTSQVNEQFF
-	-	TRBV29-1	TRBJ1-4	TGCAGCGTTGTGAGTACAACTAATGAAAAACTGTTTTTT	CSVVSTTNEKLFF
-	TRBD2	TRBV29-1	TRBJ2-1	TGCAGCGTTCTTAGCGGGAGGGCCAATGAGCAGTTCTTC	CSVLSGRANEQFF
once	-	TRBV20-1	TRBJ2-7	TGCAGTGCTAATGAGGGAAACAATGAGCAGTACTTC	CSANEGNNEQYF
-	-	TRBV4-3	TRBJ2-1	TGCGCCAGCAGCCATGAGGGGACAGAGCAGTTCTTC	CASSHEGTEQFF
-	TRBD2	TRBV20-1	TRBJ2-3	TGCAGTGCTAGAAAAGGGGCACTAGCGACAGATACGCAGTATTTT	CSARKGALATDTQYF
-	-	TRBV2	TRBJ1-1	TGTGCCAGCAGTGAAGAACTTCGGGGAGCATTCACTGAAGCTTTCTTT	CASSEELRGAFTEAFF
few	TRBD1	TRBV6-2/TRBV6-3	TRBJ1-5	TGTGCCAGCAGCCGGGGGACAGGGGGCGTCAGCAATCAGCCCCAGCATTTT	CASSRGTGGVSNQPQHF
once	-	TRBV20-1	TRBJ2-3	TGCAGTGCCGGGGCACGGACTAGCACAGATACGCAGTATTTT	CSAGARTSTDTQYF
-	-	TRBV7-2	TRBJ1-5	TGTGCCAGCAGCTTGGTCGGGACAAGGGAGGCTCAGCCCCAGCATTTT	CASSLVGTREAQPQHF
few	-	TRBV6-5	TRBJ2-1	TGTGCCAGCAGTTTGTCTAGACGTACCTACAATGAGCAGTTCTTC	CASSLSRRTYNEQFF
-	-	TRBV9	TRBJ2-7	TGTGCCAGCAGCGCTAGACAGGACACCTACGAGCAGTACTTC	CASSARQDTYEQYF
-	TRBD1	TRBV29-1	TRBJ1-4	TGCAGACAATACTCAGGGGGCTTAAATGAAAAACTGTTTTTT	CRQYSGGLNEKLFF
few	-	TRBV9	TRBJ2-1	TGTGCCAGCAGCGTAGGTTGGTCCCGGGTAAATGAGCAGTTCTTC	CASSVGWSRVNEQFF
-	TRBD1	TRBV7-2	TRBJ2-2	TGTGCCAGCAGCACGCGGACAGGGGGTTACGCCGGGGAGCTGTTTTTT	CASSTRTGGYAGELFF
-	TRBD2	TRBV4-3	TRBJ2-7	TGCGCCAGCAGCCAAACATGGGGAGGGAGGGGAGAGCAGTACTTC	CASSQTWGGRGEQYF
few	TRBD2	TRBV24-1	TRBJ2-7	TGTGCCACCAGCGGAAGCGGGGCCCGCGAGCAGTACTTC	CATSGSGAREQYF
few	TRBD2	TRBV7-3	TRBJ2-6	TGTGCCAGCAGCCCAAAGAGACTAGCGGGTTCCTCTGGGGCCAACGTCCTGACTTTC	CASSPKRLAGSSGANVLTF
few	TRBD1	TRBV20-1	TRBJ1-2	TGCAGTGCTAGAGTAGGCAGGGGGCCGAATGGCTACACCTTC	CSARVGRGPNGYTF
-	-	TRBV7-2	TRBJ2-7	TGTGCCAGCAGCTTCTTTTCAATGCGGGGCGCGGACGAGCAGTACTTC	CASSFFSMRGADEQYF
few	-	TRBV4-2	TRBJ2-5	TGTGCCAGCAGCCAAGATGTCCGGGCAGAGACCCAGTACTTC	CASSQDVRAETQYF
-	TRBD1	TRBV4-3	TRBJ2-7	TGCGCCAGCAGCCAAGATTACAGGGGGTTCAACGAGCAGTACTTC	CASSQDYRGFNEQYF
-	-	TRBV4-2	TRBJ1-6	TGTGCCAGCAGCCAAGATGGGGGTGGAGGCCCGGATTCACCCCTCCACTTT	CASSQDGGGGPDSPLHF
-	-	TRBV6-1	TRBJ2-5	TGTGCCAGCAGTATTTCAGGGAAAGAGACCCAGTACTTC	CASSISGKETQYF
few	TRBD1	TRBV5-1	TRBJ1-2	TGCGCCAGCAGCTCGGGACAGGAGTATGGCTACACCTTC	CASSSGQEYGYTF
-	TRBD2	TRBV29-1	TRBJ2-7	TGCAGCGTGGCAGGACTAGCGGGTTCACAAGAGACCCGGTACTTC	CSVAGLAGSQETRYF
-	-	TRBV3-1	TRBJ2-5	TGTGCCAGCAGCCAAGCGAGAGACTGGACCGCATTGGCCCAGTACTTC	CASSQARDWTALAQYF
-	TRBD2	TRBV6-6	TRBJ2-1	TGTGCCAGCAGTACACCCTCGACTAGCGGGGGATACAATGAGCAGTTCTTC	CASSTPSTSGGYNEQFF
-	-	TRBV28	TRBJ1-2	TGTGCCAGCGCCCTTTGGGGGGTTTATGGCTACACCTTC	CASALWGVYGYTF
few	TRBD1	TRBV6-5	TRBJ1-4	TGTGCCAGCAGTTACCAGACAGGGATTAATGAAAAACTGTTTTTT	CASSYQTGINEKLFF